Listed here are 10 T cell receptor beta chains from one sample, sequenced in a study of T cell responses to AZD1222 COVID-19 vaccine. The repertoire was sequenced with immunoSEQ multiplex PCR; TCRdb's copy has only in-frame clones and lacks some. The sample has some 100,000 clones; approximately 86% are singletons. The sequencing here drew on peripheral blood, taken on day 0 of AZD1222 vaccination. Source of these receptors: an adult in good health.

The J gene is TRBJ2-7, the V gene TRBV7-9, with a possible D match to TRBD1 (6 bases). CDR3 length: 16 residues. Germline-derived CDR1 and CDR2 are SEHNR and FQNEAQ (reference sequence). Trimming left V 5 bases short and J 3 bases short, with 20 bases between. The CDR3 region is CASSPRWVAGDYEQYF. CDR3 nucleotides: TGTGCCAGCAGCCCTAGGTGGGTTGCAGGGGACTACGAGCAGTACTTC.

The rearrangement uses TRBV18 and TRBJ1-1, with a possible D match to TRBD1 (6 bases). The CDR3 sequence is 16 residues long. The V and J ends lost 2 bases and 1 base respectively, with 14 bases between them. Germline lookup yields CDR1 KGHSH and CDR2 LQKENI. As DNA, the CDR3 is TGTGCCAGCTCACCATTCGCTACAGGGAGGAACACTGAAGCTTTCTTT. It translates to CASSPFATGRNTEAFF.

The gene calls are TRBV19 and TRBJ1-1, with a tentative D call TRBD1 (5 bases). Trimming took off 4 bases at V and 5 bases at J, with 8 bases between the two ends. Per the germline V gene, CDR1 is LNHDA and CDR2 is SQIVND (reference sequence). The CDR3 loop spans 12 amino acids. In DNA form, the CDR3 reads TGTGCCAGTAGTAGGGGGTGGACTGAAGCTTTCTTT. Translating it yields CASSRGWTEAFF.

The CDR3, as DNA: TGTGCCAGCAGTTCCCGAGGGGGCACTGGGGCCAACGTCCTGACTTTC. It yields the protein CASSSRGGTGANVLTF. The chain uses TRBV28 and TRBJ2-6; 7 bases line up with TRBD1. The CDR3 contains 16 residues. V lost 4 bases, J lost 2 bases, and 5 bases stayed unmatched. Germline CDR1 and CDR2: MDHEN and SYDVKM.

This clone has more than one count but fewer than ten. This chain connects TRBV11-2 to TRBJ1-1; D unresolved. Trimming pared 1 base from V and 2 bases from J, leaving 5 bases between. Per the germline V gene, CDR1 is SGHAT and CDR2 is FQNNGV. There are 13 residues in the CDR3. As DNA, the CDR3 is TGTGCCAGCAGCTTAGCGATAAACACTGAAGCTTTCTTT. It codes for CASSLAINTEAFF.

For the CDR3, the DNA is TGTGCCAGCAGCGTAGGGGACAGGGGGCCTGAGACCCAGTACTTC. Translated: CASSVGDRGPETQYF. J is TRBJ2-5 and V is TRBV9; 12 nucleotides match TRBD1. J gave up 5 bases and V 0 bases, and 2 bases lay outside the gene matches. This CDR3 comprises 15 residues. The germline V gene has CDR1 SGDLS and CDR2 YYNGEE.

The V and J genes are TRBV2 and TRBJ2-7, with D perhaps matching TRBD1 (5 bases). The CDR3 is 14 amino acids. V shed 6 bases and J shed 0 bases, with 12 bases lying between them. CDR1 is SNHLY and CDR2 is FYNNEI in the germline V gene. The CDR3 sequence is CASRDRQSSYEQYF. The CDR3 DNA follows: TGTGCCAGCAGGGACCGACAGTCCTCCTACGAGCAGTACTTC.

This sequence joins TRBV7-3 and TRBJ2-1; tentatively, D is TRBD1 or TRBD2 (5 bases each). Trimming shortened V by 1 base and J by 0 bases, and 10 bases separated the two germline ends. Germline values: CDR1 SGHTA, CDR2 FQGTGA. CDR3 length: 16 residues. In DNA, the CDR3 is TGTGCCAGCAGCTTAAAGTGGGGGAGCTCCTACAATGAGCAGTTCTTC. It specifies CASSLKWGSSYNEQFF.

The genes are TRBV4-1 and TRBJ1-6; TRBD1 aligns across 8 bases. Germline-derived CDR1 and CDR2 are MGHRA and YSYEKL. The CDR3 covers 16 residues. After removal of 2 bases from V and 4 bases from J, the junction contained 4 bases not matched to a gene. The CDR3 region is CASSQPRQGYNSPLHF. CDR3 sequence (DNA): TGCGCCAGCAGCCAACCTCGACAGGGGTATAATTCACCCCTCCACTTT.

The chain uses TRBV19 and TRBJ2-1; D is possibly TRBD2 (6 bases). The V gene's germline CDR1 is LNHDA and CDR2 SQIVND (reference sequence). The CDR3 contains 14 residues. Trimming took 10 bases from V and 2 from J, leaving 15 bases between them. The CDR3 protein is CATSGTGPYNEQFF. In DNA, the CDR3 is TGTGCCACTTCCGGGACTGGACCCTACAATGAGCAGTTCTTC.